This section outlines one TCR beta chain sequence together with its context. Its specificity is not known. The data originate from a study of cytomegalovirus exposure and HLA in healthy donors. Produced via immunoSEQ multiplex PCR; TCRdb's table is partial and in-frame only. This sample has about 160,000 clones, with just under 85% found just once. The V end lost 4 bases, the J end lost 0 bases, and 10 bases lay between the germline ends. CDR1 and CDR2 (germline): SEHNR, FQNEAQ (reference sequence). CDR3 length equals 15 residues. Overall study results and limits: In the 95 to 150 validation repertoires, just under 95% of cluster scores exceeded 0, per a later analysis.

The specimen sequenced was PBMCs. V gene TRBV7-9 combines with J gene TRBJ2-4; D perhaps matches TRBD1 (6 bases). The TCR originated in a man between 25 and 39 years old in good health and CMV-seropositive. The CDR3 DNA follows: TGTGCCAGCAGCTCAGGACAGATAGCCAAAAACATTCAGTACTTC. It translates to CASSSGQIAKNIQYF.